This T cell receptor beta chain emerged from a study of blood T cell repertoires in COVID-19. For the study at large: The samples span acute and convalescent COVID-19 from the United States, Italy and Spain. T cells, B-cell-depleted T cells, or PBMCs provided the cDNA or gDNA that served as material.

Germline trimming cut 1 base from V and 8 bases from J; bases unmatched to any gene: 5. There are 15 residues in the CDR3. The germline gives CDR1 SGHAT, CDR2 FQNNGV. Under the authors' procedure: The assay estimated nucleated cells by amplifying reference gene primers. Using immunoSEQ multiplex PCR, the repertoire was profiled, and TCRdb retains in-frame clones only, with some absent. Clonal size and the V and J genes are those of that table, whereas D and trimming came from the DNA. The sample comprises about 200,000 clones, approximately 88% of which are singletons, and more than 25% rests with the top ten.

This TCR was sampled from a middle-aged man with acute or convalescent COVID-19. The material sequenced was peripheral blood. This chain links TRBV11-2 with TRBJ1-4, with 9 bases lining up with TRBD1. CDR3 DNA sequence: TGTGCCAGCAGCTTAGGGGGACAGGGAAGAGAAAAACTGTTTTTT. It codes for CASSLGGQGREKLFF.